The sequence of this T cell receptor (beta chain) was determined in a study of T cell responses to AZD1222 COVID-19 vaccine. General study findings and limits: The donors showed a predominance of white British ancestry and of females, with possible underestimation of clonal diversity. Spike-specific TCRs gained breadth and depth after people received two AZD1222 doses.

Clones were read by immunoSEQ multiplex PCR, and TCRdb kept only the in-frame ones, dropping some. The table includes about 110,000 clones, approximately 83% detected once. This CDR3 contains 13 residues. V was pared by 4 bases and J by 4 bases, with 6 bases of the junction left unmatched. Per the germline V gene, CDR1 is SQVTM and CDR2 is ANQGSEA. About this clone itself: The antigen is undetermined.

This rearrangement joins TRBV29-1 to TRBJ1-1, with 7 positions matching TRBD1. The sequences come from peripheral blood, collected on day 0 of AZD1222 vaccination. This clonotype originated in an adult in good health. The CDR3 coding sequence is TGCAGCGTTGGCAGGGGGTCAGGCACTGAAGCTTTCTTT. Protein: CSVGRGSGTEAFF.